The 9 T cell receptor beta chains below were found in one sample sequenced in a study of CD8 T cells in ankylosing spondylitis. Each CDR3 protein gets one entry after TCRdb re-called the 5' RACE reads with MiXCR. The top ten hold 7.8% of the sample, which has 250,000 to 350,000 distinct CDR3 sequences, 20% seen once. The sequencing sample was made of blood, either unsorted or a sorted T cell fraction (not recorded which). The receptors originated from a male donor with ankylosing spondylitis or in good health (not recorded which).

This clonotype was seen only a few times. The chain carries TRBV10-3 and TRBJ2-7; 8 positions match TRBD1. Per the germline V gene, CDR1 is ENHRY and CDR2 is SYGVKD. Trimming took 2 bases from V and 5 from J; bases not matched to a gene: 5. The CDR3 totals 14 residues. The CDR3 region has the DNA TGTGCCATCAGTGAGGGACAGGGTTTTGACGAGCAGTACGTC. This encodes CAISEGQGFDEQYV.

This clonotype was seen repeatedly, ten times or more. V and J are TRBV12-3 or TRBV12-4 and TRBJ1-5; D possibly corresponds to TRBD1 (6 bases). The length of the CDR3 is 13 residues. The V gene lost 7 bases and the J gene lost 3 bases, with 10 bases spanning the gap. The CDR3 bases are TGTGCCAGCAACCGGGGGGCCAATCAGCCCCAGCATTTT. Translating it yields CASNRGANQPQHF.

This clonotype was seen at least ten times. This chain connects TRBV12-3 or TRBV12-4 to TRBJ1-1; D not resolved. The CDR3 is made up of 12 amino acids. V was trimmed by 4 bases and J by 2 bases, leaving 5 bases between them. The CDR3 bases are TGTGCCAGCAGTTCCGGAAACACTGAAGCTTTCTTT. Amino acids: CASSSGNTEAFF.

This clonotype was counted ten times or more. J is TRBJ1-2 and V is TRBV12-3 or TRBV12-4; no clear D. The CDR3 extends over 13 amino acids. Trimming took off 2 bases at V and 2 bases at J, with 6 bases between the two ends. The CDR3 coding sequence is TGTGCCAGCAGTTTAAAGGGAAACTATGGCTACACCTTC. Amino acids: CASSLKGNYGYTF.

This clonotype has at least ten counts. Germline is not matched at one junction end, which may reflect a read error. The V call is TRBV7-6, the J call TRBJ1-1; 10 positions match TRBD1. From germline, CDR1 is SGHVS and CDR2 FNYEAQ. This CDR3 is built from 14 residues. The CDR3 protein is CASSLGQGSTEAFF. CDR3 nucleotide sequence: TGCGCCAGCAGCTTGGGACAGGGGAGCACTGAAGCTTTCTTT.

In this sample, this clonotype turned up a few times. This chain uses TRBV5-1 with TRBJ2-7, with 9 bases fitting TRBD1. This CDR3 has 15 amino acids. The V gene end was trimmed by 0 bases and the J gene end by 3 bases; junction bases not matched to a gene: 4. Germline V lookup: CDR1 SGHRS, CDR2 YFSETQ. CDR3: CASSLGQGEGYEQYV. The CDR3 DNA is TGCGCCAGCAGCTTGGGACAGGGGGAGGGCTACGAGCAGTACGTC.

The chain employs TRBV20-1 and TRBJ2-5; D is perhaps TRBD2 (6 bases). The germline CDR1 and CDR2 sequences are DFQATT and SNEGSKA (reference sequence). Trimming took 3 bases from V and 5 from J, leaving 22 bases between them. CDR3 length: 16 amino acids. This CDR3 is CSARVVRRESGETQYF. CDR3 sequence (DNA): TGCAGTGCTAGGGTCGTCCGGAGGGAGTCGGGGGAGACCCAGTACTTC.

The table lists this clonotype with a few counts. This chain uses TRBV29-1 with TRBJ2-1; 9 positions match TRBD2. The germline CDR1 and CDR2 sequences are SQVTM and ANQGSEA. This CDR3 comprises 13 residues. V lost 4 bases and J lost 9; bases outside the gene matches: 7. The CDR3 reads CSVAAGGRGEQFF. The CDR3 DNA follows: TGCAGCGTTGCTGCGGGAGGGCGGGGTGAGCAGTTCTTC.

The chain links TRBV3-1 to TRBJ2-5; either TRBD1 or TRBD2 may fit D (5 bases each). CDR1 and CDR2 from the germline V gene are LGHDT and YNNKEL (reference sequence). The CDR3 spans 11 residues. Trimming took 5 bases from V and 9 from J, leaving 10 bases between them. The CDR3, as DNA: TGTGCCAGCAGCGGCCGGGACCCCCAGTACTTC. Protein product: CASSGRDPQYF.